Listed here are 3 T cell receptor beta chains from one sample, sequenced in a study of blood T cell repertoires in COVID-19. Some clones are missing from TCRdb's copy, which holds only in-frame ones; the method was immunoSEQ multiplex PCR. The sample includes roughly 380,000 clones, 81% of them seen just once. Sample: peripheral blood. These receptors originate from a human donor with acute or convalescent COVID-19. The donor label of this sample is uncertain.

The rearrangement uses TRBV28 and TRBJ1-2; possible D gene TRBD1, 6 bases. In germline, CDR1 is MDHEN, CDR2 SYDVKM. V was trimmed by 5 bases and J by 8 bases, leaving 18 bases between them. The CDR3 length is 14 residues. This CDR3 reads CASSPASGASGYTF. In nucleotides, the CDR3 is TGTGCCAGCAGTCCCGCTTCAGGGGCGTCGGGCTACACCTTC.

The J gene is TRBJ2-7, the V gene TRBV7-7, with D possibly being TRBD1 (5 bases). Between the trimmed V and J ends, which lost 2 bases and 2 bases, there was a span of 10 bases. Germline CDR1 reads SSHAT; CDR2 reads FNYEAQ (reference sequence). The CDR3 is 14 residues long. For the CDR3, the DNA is TGTGCCAGCAGCTTATACCAGGGAACCTACGAGCAGTACTTC. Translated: CASSLYQGTYEQYF.

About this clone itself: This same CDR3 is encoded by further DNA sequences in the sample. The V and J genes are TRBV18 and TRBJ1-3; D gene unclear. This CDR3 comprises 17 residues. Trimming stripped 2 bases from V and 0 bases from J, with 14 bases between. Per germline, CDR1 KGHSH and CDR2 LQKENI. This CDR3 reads CASSPRADSISGNTIYF. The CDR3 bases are TGTGCCAGCTCACCAAGGGCGGACTCAATCTCTGGAAACACCATATATTTT.